The 20 T cell receptor beta chains below all came from one sample that was sequenced in a study of T cell responses to AZD1222 COVID-19 vaccine. Method: immunoSEQ multiplex PCR; TCRdb's copy keeps in-frame clones and lacks some. Found here are about 110,000 clones, 87% of them singletons; the top ten hold 4.5% to 5.5%. Specimen: peripheral blood, collected on day 0 of AZD1222 vaccination. The receptors shown here come from an adult in good health.

This chain connects TRBV7-8 to TRBJ2-1; D could derive from TRBD1 or TRBD2 (5 bases each). Trimming stripped 8 bases from V and 7 bases from J, with 12 bases between. This CDR3 is 12 amino acids long. CDR1 SGHVS and CDR2 FQNEAQ come from the germline V gene. The CDR3 sequence: CASLGVGNEQFF. The CDR3 region has the DNA TGTGCCAGCCTGGGGGTCGGGAATGAGCAGTTCTTC.

A single count supports this clone. The J gene is TRBJ2-3, the V gene TRBV15; no definite D call. V gave up 1 base and J gave up 1 base, with 3 bases separating them. The germline CDR1 and CDR2 sequences are LNHNV and YYDKDF (reference sequence). The CDR3 is made up of 13 amino acids. For the CDR3, the DNA is TGTGCCACCAGCAGAGGGGGCACAGATACGCAGTATTTT. This translates into CATSRGGTDTQYF. Full variable domain (outside the CDR3, taken from reference TRBV15 and TRBJ2-3): DAMVIQNPRYQVTQFGKPVTLSCSQTLNHNVMYWYQQKSSQAPKLLFHYYDKDFNNEADTPDNFQSRRPNTSFCFLDIRSPGLGDTAMYLCATSRGGTDTQYFGPGTRLTVL.

This clone was detected a few times. The chain links TRBV9 to TRBJ1-6; 7 bases are a match to TRBD1. Per the germline V gene, CDR1 is SGDLS and CDR2 is YYNGEE. Trimming at V came to 0 bases and at J to 10 bases, leaving 10 bases not matched to a gene. This CDR3 contains 16 residues. In DNA, the CDR3 is TGTGCCAGCAGCGTAGGAGGGAGTAGGGGGCAATCACCCCTCCACTTT. This encodes CASSVGGSRGQSPLHF.

V usage is TRBV19 and J usage is TRBJ1-1; tentatively, D is TRBD1 (6 bases). The CDR3 spans 13 residues. Trimming took 6 bases from V and 3 from J, leaving 11 bases between them. Germline CDR1 and CDR2: LNHDA and SQIVND (reference sequence). This chain's CDR3 is CASRTGAHTEAFF. In nucleotides, the CDR3 is TGTGCCAGTAGGACAGGAGCTCACACTGAAGCTTTCTTT.

This clone is a singleton in its sample. J is TRBJ1-1 and V is TRBV4-2; D possibly corresponds to TRBD1 (5 bases). CDR3 length: 16 residues. Per the germline V gene, CDR1 is LGHNA and CDR2 is YNFKEQ. Deletions cut 0 bases from V and 0 bases from J, with 11 bases between. CDR3 bases: TGTGCCAGCAGCCAAGAGTTGACAGTCATGAACACTGAAGCTTTCTTT. Protein product: CASSQELTVMNTEAFF.

The rearrangement joins TRBV10-3 to TRBJ1-2, with D unresolved. The CDR3 has 14 residues. Trimming left V 0 bases short and J 4 bases short, with 9 bases between. Germline CDR1 reads ENHRY; CDR2 reads SYGVKD. In DNA, the CDR3 is TGTGCCATCAGTGAGTCGCTGTCGGTCTATGGCTACACCTTC. This gives the protein CAISESLSVYGYTF.

This chain connects TRBV27 to TRBJ2-5; no clear D. The germline V and J ends were trimmed by 0 bases and 4 bases, with 3 bases remaining between them. The CDR3 covers 12 residues. Germline V CDR1 and CDR2: MNHEY, SMNVEV (reference sequence). The CDR3 nucleotides are TGTGCCAGCAGTTTATCGGCAGAGACCCAGTACTTC. Its translation: CASSLSAETQYF.

The chain employs TRBV20-1 and TRBJ1-1; 7 bases map to TRBD1. The CDR3 is made up of 11 amino acids. Germline V gene data show CDR1 as DFQATT and CDR2 as SNEGSKA (reference sequence). Losses at the gene ends were 3 bases for V and 7 bases for J; bases not matched to a gene: 2. CDR3 region: CSASQGDEAFF. In DNA, the CDR3 is TGCAGTGCTAGCCAGGGGGATGAAGCTTTCTTT.

The chain couples TRBV6-2 or TRBV6-3 to TRBJ1-4, with TRBD1 matching over 8 bases. Germline V gene data show CDR1 as MNHEY and CDR2 as SVGEGT. The CDR3 is made up of 15 amino acids. V dropped 6 bases and J dropped 7; count of bases not matched to a gene: 10. CDR3 DNA: TGTGCCAGCAGCCTCCCCGCAGGGGGCTTTGAAAAACTGTTTTTT. This gives the protein CASSLPAGGFEKLFF.

J is TRBJ2-1 and V is TRBV4-2; weak D call: TRBD2 (5 bases). V lost 4 bases and J lost 4, with 11 bases in between. The CDR3 runs 14 residues. Germline lookup yields CDR1 LGHNA and CDR2 YNFKEQ. The CDR3 loop reads CASSPSGGYNEQFF. For the CDR3, the DNA is TGTGCCAGCAGCCCATCGGGCGGGTACAATGAGCAGTTCTTC.

The chain carries TRBV7-2 and TRBJ1-5; TRBD1 matches at 7 bases. After removal of 3 bases from V and 6 bases from J, the junction contained 20 bases not matched to a gene. The length of the CDR3 is 19 residues. Per germline, CDR1 SGHTA and CDR2 FQGNSA. Here the CDR3 DNA reads TGTGCCAGCAGCTTTCGGTGGGGCTTGGGACAACAGGGGAGTCAGCCCCAGCATTTT. Amino acids: CASSFRWGLGQQGSQPQHF.

This clone turned up a few times. The chain couples TRBV27 to TRBJ2-7; TRBD2 is a possible D gene (6 bases). Germline CDR1 and CDR2: MNHEY and SMNVEV (reference sequence). V was clipped by 3 bases and J by 2 bases, with 17 bases between them. The CDR3 consists of 16 residues. The CDR3 spells CASSFPLGDLTYEQYF. Here the CDR3 DNA reads TGTGCCAGCAGTTTTCCCTTGGGGGACTTAACCTACGAGCAGTACTTC.

The chain employs TRBV7-3 and TRBJ1-1; 8 nucleotides match TRBD1. V shed 5 bases and J 5 bases; nucleotides not matched to a gene: 7. This CDR3 has 14 residues. Germline V gene sequence: CDR1 SGHTA, CDR2 FQGTGA. The CDR3 region has the DNA TGTGCCAGCAGCGCAGGGGGCGCGAGTACTGAAGCTTTCTTT. The encoded protein is CASSAGGASTEAFF.

This chain uses TRBV19 with TRBJ2-5; unclear D gene. In germline, CDR1 is LNHDA, CDR2 SQIVND (reference sequence). The CDR3 extends over 14 amino acids. Trimming removed 3 bases at V and 5 bases at J, with 13 bases between. The CDR3 here is CASSIGVAVETQYF. In DNA form, the CDR3 reads TGTGCCAGTAGTATCGGTGTAGCTGTGGAGACCCAGTACTTC.

This chain uses TRBV29-1 with TRBJ1-5; 11 bases fit TRBD1. CDR1 is SQVTM, CDR2 ANQGSEA, per germline. The CDR3 spans 17 residues. Trimming removed 6 bases from V and 1 base from J; junction bases left unmatched: 11. The CDR3 DNA reads as TGCAGCGTCCCCCCGGACAGGGGGCGGAAAAGCAATCAGCCCCAGCATTTT. Residues: CSVPPDRGRKSNQPQHF.

The chain is built from TRBV4-1 and TRBJ2-4; D unresolved. Trimming pared 1 base from V and 0 bases from J, leaving 10 bases between. The germline CDR1 and CDR2 sequences are MGHRA and YSYEKL. This CDR3 comprises 16 residues. The CDR3 bases are TGCGCCAGCAGCCAAGTTAGCAGGCTAGCCAAAAACATTCAGTACTTC. As protein: CASSQVSRLAKNIQYF.

The chain couples TRBV2 to TRBJ1-5; possible D gene TRBD1, 5 bases. Trimming left V 6 bases short and J 2 bases short, with 14 bases between. The CDR3 contains 15 residues. The germline V gene has CDR1 SNHLY and CDR2 FYNNEI. CDR3: CASRARGGGNQPQHF. CDR3 sequence (DNA): TGTGCCAGCAGGGCCCGGGGAGGGGGCAATCAGCCCCAGCATTTT.

The V gene is TRBV7-9, the J gene TRBJ1-2; weak D call: TRBD1 (5 bases). The CDR3 runs 14 residues. Germline V gene lookup returns CDR1 SEHNR and CDR2 FQNEAQ (reference sequence). Trimming left V 1 base short and J 6 bases short, with 12 bases between. CDR3 nucleotides: TGTGCCAGCAGCTTAGGAGGGACCTCCAATGGCTACACCTTC. As protein: CASSLGGTSNGYTF.

V gene TRBV3-1 (or the pseudogene TRBV3-2) combines with J gene TRBJ1-3; D call uncertain. The CDR3 length is 13 residues. Germline values: CDR1 LGHDT, CDR2 YNNKEL (reference sequence). Trimming removed 4 bases at V and 2 bases at J, with 6 bases between. The CDR3 sequence is CASSRATGNTIYF. The CDR3 DNA reads TGTGCCAGCAGCCGGGCCACTGGAAACACCATATATTTT.

The rearrangement uses TRBV5-6 and TRBJ2-2; D not certain. CDR3 size: 16 residues. CDR1 is SGHDT, CDR2 YYEEEE, per germline. Trimming removed 4 bases from V and 1 base from J, with 14 bases in between. CDR3 nucleotides: TGTGCCAGCAGCCCGCGATACATGGTGAACACCGGGGAGCTGTTTTTT. It translates to CASSPRYMVNTGELFF.